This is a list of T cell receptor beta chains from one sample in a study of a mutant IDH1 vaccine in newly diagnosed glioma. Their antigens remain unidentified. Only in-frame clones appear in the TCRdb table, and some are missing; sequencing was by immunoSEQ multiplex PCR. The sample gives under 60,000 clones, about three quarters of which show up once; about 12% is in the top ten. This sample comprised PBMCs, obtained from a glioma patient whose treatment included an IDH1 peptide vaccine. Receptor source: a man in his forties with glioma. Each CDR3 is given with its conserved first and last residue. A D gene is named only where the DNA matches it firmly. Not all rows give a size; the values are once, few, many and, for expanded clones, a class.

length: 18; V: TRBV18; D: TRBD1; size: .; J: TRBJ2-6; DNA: TGTGCCAGCTCACCGCTGACAGGGGTTAGCTCTGGGGCCAACGTCCTGACTTTC; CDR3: CASSPLTGVSSGANVLTF
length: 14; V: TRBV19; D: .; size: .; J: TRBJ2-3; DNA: TGTGCCAGTAGTACTCTACGTAGCACAGATACGCAGTATTTT; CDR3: CASSTLRSTDTQYF
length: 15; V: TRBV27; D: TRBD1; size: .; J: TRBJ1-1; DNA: TGTGCCAGCAGTTTTAGACGGCAGGGGGCCACTGAAGCTTTCTTT; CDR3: CASSFRRQGATEAFF
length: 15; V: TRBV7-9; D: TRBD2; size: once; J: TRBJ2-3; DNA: TGTGCCAGCAGCGTATTTTCTGCGGGGGAAGATACGCAGTATTTT; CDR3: CASSVFSAGEDTQYF
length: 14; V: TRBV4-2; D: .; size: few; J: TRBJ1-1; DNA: TGTGCCAGCAGCCAAGTGGGGGCGAGGACTGAAGCTTTCTTT; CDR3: CASSQVGARTEAFF
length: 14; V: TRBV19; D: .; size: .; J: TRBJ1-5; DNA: TGTGCCAGTAGTGGTAGGGGCAGCAATCAGCCCCAGCATTTT; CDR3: CASSGRGSNQPQHF
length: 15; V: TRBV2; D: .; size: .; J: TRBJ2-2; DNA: TGTGCCAGCAGCCAGGGATGGGATTCCTCGGGGGAGCTGTTTTTT; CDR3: CASSQGWDSSGELFF
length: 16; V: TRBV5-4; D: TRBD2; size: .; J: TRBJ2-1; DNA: TGTGCCAGCAGCTTCCCCCGGCGGGAGGTCGACAATGAGCAGTTCTTC; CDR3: CASSFPRREVDNEQFF
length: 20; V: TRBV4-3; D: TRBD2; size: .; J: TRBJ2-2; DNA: TGCGCCAGCAGCCAAGTTTGGAGACTAGCGGGAAGGGAGGACACCGGGGAGCTGTTTTTT; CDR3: CASSQVWRLAGREDTGELFF
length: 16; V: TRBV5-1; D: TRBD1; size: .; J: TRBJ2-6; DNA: TGCGCCAGCAGTAGGGGACAGATCTCTGGGGCCAACGTCCTGACTTTC; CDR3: CASSRGQISGANVLTF
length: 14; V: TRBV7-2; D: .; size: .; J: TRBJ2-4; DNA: TGTGCCAGCAGCTCGGGATTAGCCAAAAACATTCAGTACTTC; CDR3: CASSSGLAKNIQYF
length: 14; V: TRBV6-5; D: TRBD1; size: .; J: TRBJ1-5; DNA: TGTGCCAGCAGTGACAGGGCAGTCAATCAGCCCCAGCATTTT; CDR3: CASSDRAVNQPQHF
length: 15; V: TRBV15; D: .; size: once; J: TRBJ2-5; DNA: TGTGCCACCAGCAGAGATGTTGCAGGGTGGGAGACCCAGTACTTC; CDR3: CATSRDVAGWETQYF
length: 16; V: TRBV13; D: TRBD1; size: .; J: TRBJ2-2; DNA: TGTGCCAGCAGCCCGCGACAGGGGGGAAACACCGGGGAGCTGTTTTTT; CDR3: CASSPRQGGNTGELFF
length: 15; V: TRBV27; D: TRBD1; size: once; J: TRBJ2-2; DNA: TGTGCCAGCAGTAACCGGGACAGGGACACCGGGGAGCTGTTTTTT; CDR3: CASSNRDRDTGELFF
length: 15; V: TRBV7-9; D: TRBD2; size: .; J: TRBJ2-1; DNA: TGTGCCAGCAGCCCCGCGGGAGATTCCTACAATGAGCAGTTCTTC; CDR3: CASSPAGDSYNEQFF
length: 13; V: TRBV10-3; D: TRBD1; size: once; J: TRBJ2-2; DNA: TGTGCCGCGCAGGGGGCGGGCACCGGGGAGCTGTTTTTT; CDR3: CAAQGAGTGELFF
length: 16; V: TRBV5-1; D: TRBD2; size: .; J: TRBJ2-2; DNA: TGCGCCAGCAGCTTGGATGCGGGAGGGCCTGGCGGGGAGCTGTTTTTT; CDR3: CASSLDAGGPGGELFF
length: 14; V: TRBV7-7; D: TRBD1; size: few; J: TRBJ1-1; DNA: TGTGCCAGCAGCCCGTCGGACAGGGACACTGAAGCTTTCTTT; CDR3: CASSPSDRDTEAFF
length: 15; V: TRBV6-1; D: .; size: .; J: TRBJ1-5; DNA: TGTGCCAGCAGTGAATCAGCAGGGTTGGATCAGCCCCAGCATTTT; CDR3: CASSESAGLDQPQHF
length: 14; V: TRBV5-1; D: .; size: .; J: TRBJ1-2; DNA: TGCGCCAGCAGCTTGGCTGACAGCGACTATGGCTACACCTTC; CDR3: CASSLADSDYGYTF
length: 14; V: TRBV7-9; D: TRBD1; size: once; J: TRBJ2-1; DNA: TGTGCCAGCAGCCATCTCCAGGGGGACAATGAGCAGTTCTTC; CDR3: CASSHLQGDNEQFF
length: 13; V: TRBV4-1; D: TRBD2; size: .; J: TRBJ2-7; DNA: TGCGCCAGCAGCCAAGGGCCAGCGGGAGAGCAGTACTTC; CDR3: CASSQGPAGEQYF
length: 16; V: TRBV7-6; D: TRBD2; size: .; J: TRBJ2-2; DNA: TGTGCCAGCAGCTTACCGAGCGGGACGGAGACCGGGGAGCTGTTTTTT; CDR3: CASSLPSGTETGELFF
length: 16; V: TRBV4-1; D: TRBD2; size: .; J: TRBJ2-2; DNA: TGCGCCAGCAGCCCCAGGCTAGCGGGAGGGACCGGGGAGCTGTTTTTT; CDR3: CASSPRLAGGTGELFF
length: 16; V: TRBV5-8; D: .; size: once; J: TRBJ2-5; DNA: TGTGCCAGCAGCTTGCCAACGCAGGGCAACCAAGAGACCCAGTACTTC; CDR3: CASSLPTQGNQETQYF
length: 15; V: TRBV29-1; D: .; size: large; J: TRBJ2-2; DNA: TGCAGCGTTGTATCTCTAGCAACGGGCACCGGGGAGCTGTTTTTT; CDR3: CSVVSLATGTGELFF
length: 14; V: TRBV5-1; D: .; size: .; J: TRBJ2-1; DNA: TGCGCCAGCAGCACCGCCGGTAGAAGTAATGAGCAGTTCTTC; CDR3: CASSTAGRSNEQFF
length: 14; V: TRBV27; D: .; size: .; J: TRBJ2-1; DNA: TGTGCCAGCAGTTTTAGCATGGAATACAATGAGCAGTTCTTC; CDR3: CASSFSMEYNEQFF
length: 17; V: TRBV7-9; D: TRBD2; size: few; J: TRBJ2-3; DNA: TGTGCCAGCAGCACACGCATACTAGCGGGACTCACAGATACGCAGTATTTT; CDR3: CASSTRILAGLTDTQYF
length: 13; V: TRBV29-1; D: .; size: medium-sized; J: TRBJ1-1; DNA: TGCAGCGTTAAAGCCAGGGCCGAATCTGAAGCTTTCTTT; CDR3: CSVKARAESEAFF
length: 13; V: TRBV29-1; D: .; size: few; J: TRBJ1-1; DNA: TGCAGCGTCACGTCGTACATGAACACTGAAGCTTTCTTT; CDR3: CSVTSYMNTEAFF
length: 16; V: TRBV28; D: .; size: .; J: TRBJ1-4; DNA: TGTGCCAGCAGTTTTTCTCCGGGGGCGGGTTTTGAAAAACTGTTTTTT; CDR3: CASSFSPGAGFEKLFF
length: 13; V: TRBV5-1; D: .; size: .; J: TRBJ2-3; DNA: TGCGCCAGCCGTGCCACAGGCACAGATACGCAGTATTTT; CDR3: CASRATGTDTQYF
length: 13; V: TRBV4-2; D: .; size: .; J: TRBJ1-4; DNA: TGTGCCAGCAGTCGACGGGGGGGTGAAAAACTGTTTTTT; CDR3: CASSRRGGEKLFF
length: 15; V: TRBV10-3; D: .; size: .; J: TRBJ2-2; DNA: TGTGCCATCAGTGAGGGTAGGGCGAACACCGGGGAGCTGTTTTTT; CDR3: CAISEGRANTGELFF
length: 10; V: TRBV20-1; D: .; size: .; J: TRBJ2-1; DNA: TGCAGTGCCGGCCAAGATGAGCAGTTCTTC; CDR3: CSAGQDEQFF
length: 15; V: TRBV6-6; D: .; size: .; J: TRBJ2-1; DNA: TGTGCCAGCAGGTCCTTGAGGGACGGTTACAATGAGCAGTTCTTC; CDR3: CASRSLRDGYNEQFF
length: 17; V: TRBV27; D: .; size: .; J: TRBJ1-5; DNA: TGTGCCAGCAGTTTAAAGGGTTCCTTCGATAGCAATCAGCCCCAGCATTTT; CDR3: CASSLKGSFDSNQPQHF
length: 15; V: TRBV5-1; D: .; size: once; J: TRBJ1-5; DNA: TGCGCCAGCAGCTTGGACGGGAACGGGGTTCAGCCCCAGCATTTT; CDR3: CASSLDGNGVQPQHF
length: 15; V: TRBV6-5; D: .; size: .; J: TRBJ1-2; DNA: TGTGCCAGCAGTTACGGAGGGGGGGTTGGCTATGGCTACACCTTC; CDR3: CASSYGGGVGYGYTF
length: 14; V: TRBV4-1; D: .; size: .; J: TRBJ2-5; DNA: TGCGCCAGCAGCCAACTACGGGAGTCGGAGACCCAGTACTTC; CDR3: CASSQLRESETQYF
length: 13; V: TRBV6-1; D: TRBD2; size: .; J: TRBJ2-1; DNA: TGTGCCAGCAGGGTAGCGGGAATACTTGAGCAGTTCTTC; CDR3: CASRVAGILEQFF
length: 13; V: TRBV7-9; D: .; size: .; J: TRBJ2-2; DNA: TGTGCCAGCGGATCTAGGGACACCGGGGAGCTGTTTTTT; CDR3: CASGSRDTGELFF
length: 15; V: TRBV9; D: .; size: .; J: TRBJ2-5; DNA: TGTGCCAGCAGCCTAGGGGTCAAGGGGTTGGAGACCCAGTACTTC; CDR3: CASSLGVKGLETQYF
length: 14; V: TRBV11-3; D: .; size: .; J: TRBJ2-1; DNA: TGTGCCAGCAGCTTACGAGAGGGTATCAATGAGCAGTTCTTC; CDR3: CASSLREGINEQFF
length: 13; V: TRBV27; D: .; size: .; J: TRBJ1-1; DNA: TGTGCCAGCAGTTCCACTATGAACACTGAAGCTTTCTTT; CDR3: CASSSTMNTEAFF
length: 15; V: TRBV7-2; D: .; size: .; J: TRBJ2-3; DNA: TGTGCCAGCAGCTTAGGACTAGTTAGCACAGATACGCAGTATTTT; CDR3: CASSLGLVSTDTQYF
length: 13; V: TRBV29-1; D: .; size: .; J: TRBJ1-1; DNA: TGCAGCGTTGATCACGGGGGGGACACTGAAGCTTTCTTT; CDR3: CSVDHGGDTEAFF
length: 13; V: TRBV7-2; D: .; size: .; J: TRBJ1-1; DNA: TGTGCCAGCAGCCCGCGGGCGGGGAATGAAGCTTTCTTT; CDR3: CASSPRAGNEAFF
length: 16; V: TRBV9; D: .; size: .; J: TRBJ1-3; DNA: TGTGCCAGCAGCCCACAGGGTCAACGCTCTGGAAACACCATATATTTT; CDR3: CASSPQGQRSGNTIYF
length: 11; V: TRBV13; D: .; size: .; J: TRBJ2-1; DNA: TGTGCCAGCAGCTTAGGGATTGAGCAGTTCTTC; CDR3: CASSLGIEQFF
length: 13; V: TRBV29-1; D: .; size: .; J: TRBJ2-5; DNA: TGCAGCGTTCTGGCCAGGGTAATGGAGACCCAGTACTTC; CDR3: CSVLARVMETQYF
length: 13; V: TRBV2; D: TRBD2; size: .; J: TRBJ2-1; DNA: TGTGCCAGTGGACTAGTTACCTACAATGAGCAGTTCTTC; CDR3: CASGLVTYNEQFF